The 20 T cell receptor beta chains presented below share a single source sample, sequenced in a study of T cells after yellow fever vaccination. One entry per CDR3 protein, called by TCRdb with MiXCR from the 5' RACE reads. This repertoire shows 500,000 to 650,000 distinct CDR3 sequences, less than 15% found once; its top ten account for roughly 13%. Source: PBMCs, taken on the day of the yellow fever booster vaccination. These receptors came from a man under 40 who received the YFV17D yellow fever vaccine.

The chain uses TRBV7-8 and TRBJ1-5; 8 nucleotides match TRBD1. CDR3 length: 15 amino acids. CDR1 and CDR2 (germline): SGHVS, FQNEAQ. V shed 3 bases, J shed 1 base, and the junction held 2 bases outside the gene matches. Here the CDR3 reads CASSFDRGSNQPQHF. CDR3 coding DNA: TGTGCCAGCAGCTTCGACAGGGGCAGCAATCAGCCCCAGCATTTT.

This sequence joins TRBV1 and TRBJ2-7; TRBD1, the table's D call, was not compared with the DNA. TRBV1 is a known pseudogene. The CDR3 covers 11 residues. The CDR3 protein is CTSSKRDVRDF. CDR3 DNA sequence: TGCACCAGCAGCAAAAGGGACGTCCGAGACTTC.

In its sample, this clonotype was seen many times. The rearrangement links TRBV5-6 to TRBJ2-5; tentative D call: TRBD2 (5 bases). V gave up 6 bases and J gave up 4 bases, with 10 bases separating them. From germline, CDR1 is SGHDT and CDR2 YYEEEE. The CDR3 totals 12 residues. CDR3 nucleotide sequence: TGTGCCAGCAATTTCGCGGGAGAGACCCAGTACTTC. It translates to CASNFAGETQYF.

A few counts support this clonotype. The CDR3 is CASSPQAATDTEAFF. CDR3 nucleotide sequence: TGTGCCAGCAGTCCCCAGGCCGCAACGGACACTGAAGCTTTCTTT. V and J are TRBV12-3 or TRBV12-4 and TRBJ1-1, with D hard to call. Trimming cost V 5 bases and J 3 bases, with 16 bases left between them. CDR3 size: 15 residues.

The chain recombines TRBV20-1 with TRBJ2-5; D is uncertain. The CDR3 runs to 12 residues. Germline V lookup: CDR1 DFQATT, CDR2 SNEGSKA (reference sequence). The V and J ends lost 5 bases and 7 bases respectively, with 14 bases between them. CDR3 nucleotide sequence: TGCAGTGCTGCCCTCCCGGGTCGGACCCAGTACTTC. The encoded protein is CSAALPGRTQYF.

This clonotype has a handful of counts. The chain is built from TRBV6-5 and TRBJ1-1; a possible D gene is TRBD1 (6 bases). CDR3 length: 15 residues. Germline lookup yields CDR1 MNHEY and CDR2 SVGAGI. Trimming removed 0 bases from V and 4 bases from J, with 12 bases in between. CDR3 bases: TGTGCCAGCAGTTACTCGCGGGGGCCGGGCACTGAAGCTTTCTTT. Translating it yields CASSYSRGPGTEAFF.

The sample holds many counts of this clonotype. The gene calls are TRBV5-6 and TRBJ2-1; no definite D call. The CDR3 extends over 13 amino acids. Trimming shortened V by 0 bases and J by 7 bases, and 8 bases separated the two germline ends. CDR1 SGHDT and CDR2 YYEEEE come from the germline V gene. The CDR3 loop reads CASSLGRRNEQFF. The CDR3 nucleotides read TGTGCCAGCAGCTTGGGGAGAAGGAATGAGCAGTTCTTC.

This clonotype was recorded many times. J is TRBJ2-7 and V is TRBV27, with 7 bases lining up with TRBD1. J gave up 7 bases and V 6 bases, and 9 bases lay outside the gene matches. The CDR3 runs 13 residues. Germline loops: CDR1 MNHEY, CDR2 SMNVEV (reference sequence). CDR3 nucleotides: TGTGCCAGCAGCAGGGACAGCTACTTTGAGCAGTACTTC. Encoded protein: CASSRDSYFEQYF.

In this sample, this clonotype turned up many times. The CDR3 loop is CASSLATGELFF. CDR3 bases: TGCGCCAGCAGCTTGGCCACCGGGGAGCTGTTTTTT. The rearrangement joins TRBV5-1 to TRBJ2-2; D ambiguous. The V end was cut by 0 bases, the J end by 4 bases, with 1 base between. Germline V CDR1 and CDR2: SGHRS, YFSETQ. The CDR3 length is 12 residues.

This clonotype was observed many times. This sequence joins TRBV27 and TRBJ1-2; D remains ambiguous. Germline CDR1 is MNHEY and CDR2 is SMNVEV (reference sequence). Trimming stripped 7 bases from V and 0 bases from J, with 18 bases between. The CDR3 loop spans 16 amino acids. CDR3 DNA: TGTGCCAGCAAGTTTAAGGCAACAGTTCCTAACTATGGCTACACCTTC. Its translation is CASKFKATVPNYGYTF.

The chain has TRBV5-1 and TRBJ1-4; perhaps TRBD1 as D (6 bases). The CDR3 is made up of 15 amino acids. Trimming took 0 bases from V and 8 from J, leaving 14 bases between them. The germline gives CDR1 SGHRS, CDR2 YFSETQ. CDR3 nucleotide sequence: TGCGCCAGCAGCTTGGATCAACAGGGAATGGAAAAACTGTTTTTT. Its protein is CASSLDQQGMEKLFF.

About this clonotype: A much larger clone lies a single base off, so this may be a read error. This sequence joins TRBV7-2 and TRBJ2-7; tentatively, D is TRBD1 (6 bases). Germline assignment: CDR1 SGHTA and CDR2 FQGNSA. V gave up 5 bases and J gave up 5 bases, with 10 bases separating them. The CDR3 totals 12 residues. The CDR3 DNA reads as TGTGCCAGCAGCAAGGACAGCCACGAGCAGTACTTC. It yields the protein CASSKDSHEQYF. The full variable domain, with the rest looked up from reference TRBV7-2 and TRBJ2-7, is GAGVSQSPSNKVTEKGKDVELRCDPISGHTALYWYRQSLGQGLEFLIYFQGNSAPDKSGLPSDRFSAERTGGSVSTLTIQRTQQEDSAVYLCASSKDSHEQYFGPGTRLTVT.

The genes are TRBV5-1 and TRBJ2-7; 10 bases fit TRBD2. The germline CDR1 and CDR2 sequences are SGHRS and YFSETQ. V shed 4 bases and J 7 bases; nucleotides not matched to a gene: 8. This CDR3 is 14 amino acids long. The CDR3 reads CASSPTLAGGEQYF. In DNA, the CDR3 is TGCGCCAGCAGCCCTACGTTAGCGGGAGGTGAGCAGTACTTC.

The chain recombines TRBV14 with TRBJ2-2; 7 nucleotides line up with TRBD1. The trim removed 3 bases at V and 5 bases at J, leaving 3 bases unmatched. In germline, CDR1 is SGHDN, CDR2 FVKESK. CDR3 length equals 14 residues. The CDR3 sequence is CASSQTRGTGELFF. CDR3 DNA sequence: TGTGCCAGCAGCCAGACCAGGGGGACCGGGGAGCTGTTTTTT.

This clonotype was seen only a few times. The chain links TRBV20-1 to TRBJ2-7, with D maybe TRBD1 (5 bases). Germline V gene sequence: CDR1 DFQATT, CDR2 SNEGSKA (reference sequence). With 3 bases removed from V and 2 bases from J, the gap between germline ends came to 11 bases. The CDR3 extends over 13 amino acids. As DNA, the CDR3 is TGCAGTGCTAGCGTTGGCAGGGCCTACGAGCAGTACTTC. Translated: CSASVGRAYEQYF.

In its sample, this clonotype was seen a few times. The chain couples TRBV12-3 or TRBV12-4 to TRBJ1-2; no clear D. Trimming cost V 5 bases and J 8 bases, with 18 bases left between them. The CDR3 spans 14 residues. This CDR3 is CASSRDLLGRGYTF. CDR3 sequence (DNA): TGTGCCAGCAGTCGAGACCTACTCGGACGGGGCTACACCTTC.

The chain links TRBV30 to TRBJ2-5, with TRBD2 identical over 9 bases. CDR1 is GTSNPN and CDR2 is SVGIG in the germline V gene (reference sequence). The V and J ends lost 2 bases and 10 bases, in that order; junction bases with no gene match: 5. The CDR3 contains 12 residues. Here the CDR3 reads CAWSRLSGSQYF. DNA for the CDR3: TGTGCCTGGAGTAGACTTAGCGGGAGCCAGTACTTC.

This clonotype has a handful of counts. The rearrangement links TRBV9 to TRBJ2-3; TRBD2 might be the D (6 bases). The CDR3 is made up of 14 amino acids. The V gene's germline CDR1 is SGDLS and CDR2 YYNGEE. The V gene lost 4 bases and the J gene lost 4 bases, with 13 bases spanning the gap. The CDR3 region has the DNA TGTGCCAGCAGCACCAGCGGGCGGTCAGATACGCAGTATTTT. Protein product: CASSTSGRSDTQYF. Using reference TRBV9 and TRBJ2-3 for the parts outside the CDR3, the full variable domain is DSGVTQTPKHLITATGQRVTLRCSPRSGDLSVYWYQQSLDQGLQFLIQYYNGEERAKGNILERFSAQQFPDLHSELNLSSLELGDSALYFCASSTSGRSDTQYFGPGTRLTVL.

CDR3 DNA sequence: TGTGCCAGCAGCGAGGGACAGACGGCGCCAGGGTACTTC. Protein product: CASSEGQTAPGYF. This chain uses TRBV11-1 with TRBJ2-7; 7 nucleotides line up with TRBD1. The length of the CDR3 is 13 residues. CDR1 is SGHAT, CDR2 FQDESV, per germline (reference sequence). J gave up 12 bases and V 5 bases, and 13 bases lay outside the gene matches.

The sample holds many counts of this clonotype. The rearrangement joins TRBV20-1 to TRBJ2-1; tentatively, D is TRBD1 (5 bases). The germline V and J ends were trimmed by 6 bases and 2 bases, with 14 bases remaining between them. In germline, CDR1 is DFQATT, CDR2 SNEGSKA (reference sequence). The CDR3 is made up of 14 amino acids. CDR3 region: CSAPLDRPYNEQFF. Written as DNA, the CDR3 is TGCAGTGCCCCGCTCGACAGACCCTACAATGAGCAGTTCTTC.